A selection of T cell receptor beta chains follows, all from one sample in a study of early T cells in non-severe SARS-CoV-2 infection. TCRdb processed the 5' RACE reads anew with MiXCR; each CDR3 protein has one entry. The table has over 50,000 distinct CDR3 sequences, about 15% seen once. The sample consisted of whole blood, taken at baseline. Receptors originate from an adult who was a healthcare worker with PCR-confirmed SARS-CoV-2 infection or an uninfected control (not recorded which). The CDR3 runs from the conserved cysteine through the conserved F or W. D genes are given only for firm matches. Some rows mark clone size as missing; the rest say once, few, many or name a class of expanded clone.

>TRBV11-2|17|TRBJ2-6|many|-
CASSPPTPSSGANVLTF
TGTGCCAGCAGCCCTCCCACGCCGAGCTCTGGGGCCAACGTCCTGACTTTC
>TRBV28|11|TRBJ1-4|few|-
CASRGAEKLFF
TGTGCCAGCAGGGGTGCGGAAAAACTGTTTTTT
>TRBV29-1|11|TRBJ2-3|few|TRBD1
CSVKRTGDDYF
TGCAGCGTAAAGAGGACAGGGGACGATTATTTT
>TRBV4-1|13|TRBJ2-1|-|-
CASSPRRANEQFF
TGCGCCAGCAGCCCTCGCAGGGCCAATGAGCAGTTCTTC
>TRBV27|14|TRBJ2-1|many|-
CASSLRRMLNEQFF
TGTGCCAGCAGTTTAAGGAGGATGTTGAATGAGCAGTTCTTC
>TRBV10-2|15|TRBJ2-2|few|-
CASSGSGTITGELFF
TGCGCCAGCAGTGGCTCCGGGACCATAACCGGGGAGCTGTTTTTT
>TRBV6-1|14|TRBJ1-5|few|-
CASSPRTGDQPQHF
TGTGCCAGCAGTCCACGGACGGGGGATCAGCCCCAGCATTTT
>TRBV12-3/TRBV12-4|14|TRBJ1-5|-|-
CASSLATVGQPQHF
TGTGCCAGCAGTCTCGCGACAGTGGGCCAGCCCCAGCATTTT
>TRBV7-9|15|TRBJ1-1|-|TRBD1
CASGSPGQGHTEAFF
TGTGCCAGCGGATCACCGGGACAGGGACACACTGAAGCTTTCTTT
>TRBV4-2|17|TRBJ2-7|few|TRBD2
CASSQDRRLAGANEQYF
TGTGCCAGCAGCCAAGATAGGAGGCTAGCGGGGGCTAACGAGCAGTACTTC
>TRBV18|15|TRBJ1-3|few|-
CASSNPGHERNTIYF
TGTGCCAGCTCAAACCCGGGACACGAAAGGAACACCATATATTTT
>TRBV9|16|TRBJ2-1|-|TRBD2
CASGVGITSGYNEQFF
TGTGCCAGCGGCGTAGGTATAACTAGCGGATACAATGAGCAGTTCTTC
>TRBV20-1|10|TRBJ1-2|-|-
CSARGDGYTF
TGCAGTGCTAGAGGGGATGGCTACACCTTC
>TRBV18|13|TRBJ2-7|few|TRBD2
CASRTSLLNEQYF
TGTGCCAGCCGGACTAGCCTCCTGAACGAGCAGTACTTC
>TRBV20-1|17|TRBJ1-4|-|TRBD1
CSARNPDRAGTIEKLFF
TGCAGTGCTAGAAATCCGGACAGGGCTGGTACAATTGAAAAACTGTTTTTT
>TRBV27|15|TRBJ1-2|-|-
CASSLSPHSDYGYTF
TGTGCCAGCAGTTTATCGCCCCACAGTGACTATGGCTACACCTTC
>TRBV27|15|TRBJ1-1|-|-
CASSSPPGANTEAFF
TGTGCCAGCAGTTCCCCCCCGGGAGCGAACACTGAAGCTTTCTTT
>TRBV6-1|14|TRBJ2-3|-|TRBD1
CASRRTGWADTQYF
TGTGCCAGCAGACGGACAGGGTGGGCAGATACGCAGTATTTT
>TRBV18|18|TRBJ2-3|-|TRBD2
CASSPPTSRGGNTDTQYF
TGTGCCAGCTCACCACCGACATCGCGCGGGGGAAACACAGATACGCAGTATTTT
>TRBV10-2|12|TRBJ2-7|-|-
CASRGDSYEQYF
TGCGCCAGCAGAGGAGACAGTTACGAGCAGTACTTC
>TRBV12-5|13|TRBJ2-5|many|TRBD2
CASGRLAGGAQYF
TGTGCTAGTGGTCGGCTAGCGGGAGGGGCCCAGTACTTC
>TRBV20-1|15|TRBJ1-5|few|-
CSAPGSSHSNQPQHF
TGCAGTGCCCCGGGCAGTTCGCATAGCAATCAGCCCCAGCATTTT
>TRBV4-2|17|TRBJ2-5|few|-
CASSQVIEGSYQETQYF
TGTGCCAGCAGCCAAGTCATCGAGGGATCGTACCAAGAGACCCAGTACTTC
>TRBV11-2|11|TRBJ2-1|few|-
CASSSGPVGFF
TGTGCCAGCAGCTCTGGGCCTGTAGGGTTCTTC
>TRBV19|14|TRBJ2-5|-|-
CASSGWGRRETQYF
TGTGCCAGTAGTGGGTGGGGACGGCGGGAGACCCAGTACTTC
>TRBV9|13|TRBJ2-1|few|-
CASSVDPSDEQFF
TGTGCCAGCAGCGTAGATCCGAGCGATGAGCAGTTCTTC
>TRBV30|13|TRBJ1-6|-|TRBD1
CAARGTGNSPLHF
TGTGCAGCGCGAGGGACAGGGAATTCACCCCTCCACTTT